This TCR beta chain was recorded in a study of vaccination effects on CD4 cells after COVID-19. The germline V and J ends were trimmed by 4 bases and 4 bases, with 8 bases remaining between them. Germline V gene sequence: CDR1 SGHTA, CDR2 FQGTGA. The CDR3 sequence is 14 residues long. Measured with immunoSEQ multiplex PCR; TCRdb has only the in-frame clones, and not every one. The sample records some 40,000 clones, about two thirds being singletons. This clone was counted only a few times. Its antigen is not identified. Before any sequencing was done, the ViraFEST assay used viral peptide pools to expand antigen-specific CD4+ T cells. It was after nine to eleven days of culture that CD4+ T cells were isolated. The person had a PCR-confirmed SARS-CoV-2 infection during March to December 2020.

Sequencing was performed on CD4+ T cells from PBMCs cultured with HCoV-NL63 spike peptides, taken before COVID-19 vaccination. This chain connects TRBV7-3 to TRBJ2-6; no reliable D call. The sequence came from a human donor who had a prior SARS-CoV-2 infection. The CDR3 DNA follows: TGTGCCAGCAGCTACGCCCCAGGGGCCAACGTCCTGACTTTC. It is translated as CASSYAPGANVLTF.